The clone carrying this T cell receptor beta chain was picked up many times. The sample belongs to a study of regulatory T cells in long-lasting Graves disease. Library construction for TCR beta used iRepertoire HTBI primers and Arm-PCR of CDR3 regions. Using its own MiXCR run on the multiplex PCR reads, TCRdb lists one record per CDR3 protein. The sample lists 520,000 or so distinct CDR3 sequences, 12% occurring once. The time point is: newly diagnosed GD, antithyroid drugs for less than 3 months. From RNA extracted from PBMCs, the TCR library was made. The CDR3 length is 14 residues. CDR1 and CDR2 from the germline V gene are MNHNS and SASEGT. V gave up 4 bases and J gave up 2 bases; unmatched junction bases: 5. The same sample was also used in a study of T cells in Graves' hyperthyroidism and ophthalmopathy.

This TCR derives from a woman between 25 and 40 years old with Graves disease. The specimen was peripheral blood mononuclear cells (PBMCs), collected at new diagnosis, from a patient treated with antithyroid drugs. The chain joins TRBV6-1 to TRBJ2-7; 7 nucleotides match TRBD1. The CDR3 reads CASSGPGTAYEQYF. For the CDR3, the DNA is TGTGCCAGCAGTGGGCCCGGGACAGCCTACGAGCAGTACTTC.